This passage covers 9 T cell receptor beta chains from one sample sequenced in a study of T cell responses to AZD1222 COVID-19 vaccine. Repertoires were generated with immunoSEQ multiplex PCR, while TCRdb's copy carries only in-frame clones and drops some. Of about 66,000 clones detected, more than 85% appear once; the ten largest clones hold 17%. The starting material was peripheral blood, obtained on day 0 of AZD1222 vaccination. The receptors were gathered from an adult in good health.

The chain links TRBV29-1 to TRBJ2-1, with D possibly TRBD1 on 6 matching bases. Trimming shortened V by 3 bases and J by 0 bases, and 15 bases separated the two germline ends. This CDR3 is 16 amino acids long. Germline V gene data show CDR1 as SQVTM and CDR2 as ANQGSEA. The CDR3 region has the DNA TGCAGCGTTGACCTGACAGGCCTTAGCTCCTACAATGAGCAGTTCTTC. It translates to CSVDLTGLSSYNEQFF.

The J gene is TRBJ1-2, the V gene TRBV5-4; D gene ambiguous. Germline CDR1 reads SGHNT; CDR2 reads YYREEE (reference sequence). Trimming shortened V by 0 bases and J by 5 bases, and 11 bases separated the two germline ends. There are 14 residues in the CDR3. The DNA for the CDR3 is TGTGCCAGCAGCTTGGACGGAAAAGGGTATGGCTACACCTTC. Translating it yields CASSLDGKGYGYTF.

The chain links TRBV2 to TRBJ1-1; TRBD1 matches at 10 bases. From germline, CDR1 is SNHLY and CDR2 FYNNEI. The CDR3 covers 14 residues. V lost 11 bases and J lost 3; bases outside the gene matches: 9. CDR3 protein: CAGTGELGDTEAFF. The CDR3 nucleotides are TGTGCCGGGACAGGGGAACTCGGAGACACTGAAGCTTTCTTT.

J is TRBJ2-7 and V is TRBV7-3; tentative D call: TRBD2 (6 bases). Germline loops: CDR1 SGHTA, CDR2 FQGTGA. CDR3 size: 14 residues. Trimming removed 2 bases from V and 1 base from J, with 9 bases in between. CDR3 residues: CASSLDGGSYEQYF. For the CDR3, the DNA is TGTGCCAGCAGCTTAGACGGGGGATCCTACGAGCAGTACTTC. Full variable domain (rest looked up from reference TRBV7-3 and TRBJ2-7): GAGVSQTPSNKVTEKGKYVELRCDPISGHTALYWYRQSLGQGPEFLIYFQGTGAADDSGLPNDRFFAVRPEGSVSTLKIQRTERGDSAVYLCASSLDGGSYEQYFGPGTRLTVT.

This chain links TRBV19 with TRBJ2-2, with 7 bases that match TRBD1. CDR1 is LNHDA and CDR2 is SQIVND in the germline V gene (reference sequence). The CDR3 has 16 residues. Trimming at V came to 2 bases and at J to 1 base, leaving 4 bases not matched to a gene. Here the CDR3 reads CASSIWGQQNTGELFF. DNA of the CDR3: TGTGCCAGTAGTATATGGGGACAGCAGAACACCGGGGAGCTGTTTTTT.

The CDR3, as DNA: TGTGCCAGTATCCTGGGACAGATGAACACTGAAGCTTTCTTT. This codes for CASILGQMNTEAFF. This sequence joins TRBV19 and TRBJ1-1, with TRBD1 matching 7 bases. The V gene's germline CDR1 is LNHDA and CDR2 SQIVND (reference sequence). Losses at the gene ends were 7 bases for V and 0 bases for J; bases not matched to a gene: 5. This CDR3 contains 14 residues.

The chain carries TRBV30 and TRBJ1-2, with 8 bases lining up with TRBD1. The CDR3 runs 12 residues. Germline V lookup: CDR1 GTSNPN, CDR2 SVGIG (reference sequence). With 3 bases clipped from V and 7 bases from J, the junction kept 4 bases outside the gene matches. The CDR3 loop reads CAWSAGGVGYTF. As DNA, the CDR3 is TGTGCCTGGAGCGCAGGGGGCGTTGGCTACACCTTC. The full variable domain, with the rest looked up from reference TRBV30 and TRBJ1-2, is SQTIHQWPATLVQPVGSPLSLECTVEGTSNPNLYWYRQAAGRGLQLLFYSVGIGQISSEVPQNLSASRPQDRQFILSSKKLLLSDSGFYLCAWSAGGVGYTFGSGTRLTVV.

This clone is a singleton in its sample. The chain employs TRBV25-1 and TRBJ2-1, with D possibly being TRBD1 (7 bases). CDR1 and CDR2 (germline): MGHDK, SYGVNS. There are 16 residues in the CDR3. Trimming shortened V by 1 base and J by 8 bases, and 18 bases separated the two germline ends. The CDR3 nucleotides are TGTGCCAGCAGTGAATGGGCGGGACAGTATAGCGATGAGCAGTTCTTC. Its protein is CASSEWAGQYSDEQFF.

The chain combines TRBV5-4 with TRBJ2-2; TRBD2 matches at 15 bases. The germline V gene encodes CDR1 SGHNT and CDR2 YYREEE (reference sequence). This CDR3 is 18 amino acids long. V lost 5 bases and J lost 0; bases outside the gene matches: 5. The chain's CDR3 is CASRFGLAGGPNTGELFF. DNA of the CDR3: TGTGCCAGCAGATTTGGACTAGCGGGAGGGCCGAACACCGGGGAGCTGTTTTTT.